The 24 T cell receptor beta chains below were found in one sample sequenced in a study of T cell changes during pregnancy in multiple sclerosis. Sequencing used immunoSEQ multiplex PCR; TCRdb keeps in-frame clones, though not all of them. Counted here are approximately 32,000 clones, roughly nine tenths occurring once; the ten biggest clones make up roughly 5.4%. The sequenced sample was peripheral blood, obtained in the third trimester of pregnancy. All receptors come from a female donor in good health, enrolled as a control in a pregnancy study.

The chain uses TRBV5-5 and TRBJ1-1; D call uncertain. CDR1 SGHKS and CDR2 YYEKEE come from the germline V gene (reference sequence). The germline V and J ends were trimmed by 0 bases and 3 bases, with 12 bases remaining between them. This CDR3 has 15 amino acids. CDR3 DNA: TGTGCCAGCAGCTTGGAGGCATTTGCGGACACTGAAGCTTTCTTT. Amino acids: CASSLEAFADTEAFF. The variable domain in full, completed from reference TRBV5-5 and TRBJ1-1, reads DAGVTQSPTHLIKTRGQQVTLRCSPISGHKSVSWYQQVLGQGPQFIFQYYEKEERGRGNFPDRFSARQFPNYSSELNVNALLLGDSALYLCASSLEAFADTEAFFGQGTRLTVV.

This sequence joins TRBV7-3 and TRBJ2-6; D remains ambiguous. V was clipped by 0 bases and J by 3 bases, with 3 bases between them. CDR3 size: 14 residues. Germline V gene lookup returns CDR1 SGHTA and CDR2 FQGTGA. CDR3 nucleotide sequence: TGTGCCAGCAGCTTAACTAGTGGGGCCAACGTCCTGACTTTC. The encoded protein is CASSLTSGANVLTF. Supplemented by reference TRBV7-3 and TRBJ2-6, the full variable domain reads GAGVSQTPSNKVTEKGKYVELRCDPISGHTALYWYRQSLGQGPEFLIYFQGTGAADDSGLPNDRFFAVRPEGSVSTLKIQRTERGDSAVYLCASSLTSGANVLTFGAGSRLTVL.

This chain uses TRBV11-2 with TRBJ2-2; 12 bases line up with TRBD2. Germline V CDR1 and CDR2: SGHAT, FQNNGV. J was trimmed by 5 bases and V by 3 bases; bases with no gene match: 4. This CDR3 is 16 amino acids long. CDR3 region: CASSFRTSGETGELFF. The CDR3 DNA follows: TGTGCCAGCAGCTTTCGGACTAGCGGGGAAACCGGGGAGCTGTTTTTT. Full variable domain (remainder filled in from reference TRBV11-2 and TRBJ2-2): EAGVAQSPRYKIIEKRQSVAFWCNPISGHATLYWYQQILGQGPKLLIQFQNNGVVDDSQLPKDRFSAERLKGVDSTLKIQPAKLEDSAVYLCASSFRTSGETGELFFGEGSRLTVL.

The chain recombines TRBV11-2 with TRBJ1-5; D gene unclear. Germline V gene sequence: CDR1 SGHAT, CDR2 FQNNGV. The CDR3 extends over 13 amino acids. Trimming shortened V by 2 bases and J by 4 bases, and 6 bases separated the two germline ends. CDR3 bases: TGTGCCAGCAGCTTATCAGGTAATCAGCCCCAGCATTTT. It encodes CASSLSGNQPQHF.

This sequence joins TRBV5-6 and TRBJ1-6, with TRBD1 matching over 10 bases. Germline V gene data show CDR1 as SGHDT and CDR2 as YYEEEE. The CDR3 is made up of 15 amino acids. With V trimmed by 0 bases and J by 7 bases, 1 base remained unmatched. The CDR3 reads CASSLEDRGNSPLHF. The CDR3 DNA follows: TGTGCCAGCAGCTTGGAGGACAGGGGGAATTCACCCCTCCACTTT.

The V call is TRBV5-1, the J call TRBJ1-2, with 7 positions matching TRBD1. This CDR3 is 15 amino acids long. V shed 4 bases and J 8 bases; nucleotides not matched to a gene: 14. The germline gives CDR1 SGHRS, CDR2 YFSETQ. The CDR3 spells CASSGQEGLAPGYTF. CDR3 coding DNA: TGCGCCAGCAGCGGACAGGAAGGGTTAGCGCCGGGCTACACCTTC.

The chain uses TRBV5-4 and TRBJ1-6, with 9 nucleotides matching TRBD1. Germline CDR1 and CDR2: SGHNT and YYREEE (reference sequence). The CDR3 covers 15 residues. V shed 4 bases and J 7 bases; nucleotides not matched to a gene: 6. This CDR3 is CASSRTGGRNSPLHF. Written as DNA, the CDR3 is TGTGCCAGCAGCCGAACAGGGGGCAGGAATTCACCCCTCCACTTT.

The chain employs TRBV10-1 and TRBJ2-1; 12 bases match TRBD2. V shed 8 bases, J shed 5 bases, and the junction held 4 bases outside the gene matches. Germline loops: CDR1 WNHNN, CDR2 SYGVQD (reference sequence). The CDR3 has 14 residues. The CDR3 DNA sequence: TGCGCCAGCTCCCCTAGCGGGAGGGACAATGAGCAGTTCTTC. Translated: CASSPSGRDNEQFF.

The chain couples TRBV19 to TRBJ1-4; 8 nucleotides line up with TRBD1. The CDR3 has 14 residues. V lost 6 bases and J lost 7; bases outside the gene matches: 7. Per germline, CDR1 LNHDA and CDR2 SQIVND (reference sequence). CDR3 amino acids: CASRGQAAGEKLFF. CDR3 bases: TGTGCCAGTAGGGGACAGGCCGCGGGTGAAAAACTGTTTTTT.

The chain joins TRBV7-2 to TRBJ1-3; D ambiguous. The CDR3 totals 16 residues. V shed 1 base and J shed 0 bases, with 10 bases lying between them. CDR1 and CDR2 (germline): SGHTA, FQGNSA. This chain's CDR3 is CASSLVSSISGNTIYF. The CDR3 DNA reads TGTGCCAGCAGCTTAGTTTCGAGCATCTCTGGAAACACCATATATTTT.

This clone has only a few counts. J is TRBJ2-2 and V is TRBV7-8; D might be TRBD2 (6 bases). Germline CDR1 reads SGHVS; CDR2 reads FQNEAQ. Trimming left V 6 bases short and J 1 base short, with 15 bases between. The CDR3 loop spans 16 amino acids. CDR3 sequence reads: CASRRPTGENTGELFF. In DNA form, the CDR3 reads TGTGCCAGCAGACGGCCTACGGGAGAGAACACCGGGGAGCTGTTTTTT.

The chain combines TRBV6-5 with TRBJ1-2, with D unclear. The V gene's germline CDR1 is MNHEY and CDR2 SVGAGI. Trimming took off 6 bases at V and 4 bases at J, with 18 bases between the two ends. This CDR3 has 15 amino acids. CDR3 DNA sequence: TGTGCCAGCAGCCAAGGAGGAAAAGGCCTCTATGGCTACACCTTC. Translating it yields CASSQGGKGLYGYTF.

The chain couples TRBV11-3 to TRBJ2-7, with 7 bases that match TRBD1. V lost 1 base to trimming and J lost 3 bases; unmatched junction nucleotides: 6. The CDR3 loop spans 15 amino acids. Looked up from germline, CDR1 is SGHNT and CDR2 is YENEEA. CDR3 loop: CASSLGGRGNYEQYF. CDR3 coding DNA: TGTGCCAGCAGCTTAGGGGGCAGGGGGAACTACGAGCAGTACTTC.

The chain couples TRBV28 to TRBJ2-2, with TRBD2 matching 7 bases. Trimming removed 10 bases from V and 3 bases from J; junction bases left unmatched: 14. The CDR3 sequence is 16 residues long. Germline V CDR1 and CDR2: MDHEN, SYDVKM. The CDR3 DNA follows: TGTGCCACGATCGAGTGGGGGGAGGGCGACACCGGGGAGCTGTTTTTT. Its translation is CATIEWGEGDTGELFF. Full variable domain (outside the CDR3, taken from reference TRBV28 and TRBJ2-2): DVKVTQSSRYLVKRTGEKVFLECVQDMDHENMFWYRQDPGLGLRLIYFSYDVKMKEKGDIPEGYSVSREKKERFSLILESASTNQTSMYLCATIEWGEGDTGELFFGEGSRLTVL.

This rearrangement joins TRBV10-1 to TRBJ2-2; 7 nucleotides align to TRBD1. Germline CDR1 and CDR2: WNHNN and SYGVQD (reference sequence). With V trimmed by 10 bases and J by 3 bases, 8 bases remained unmatched. This CDR3 is 14 amino acids long. DNA of the CDR3: TGCGCCAACCAGACAGGGCGGGACACCGGGGAGCTGTTTTTT. This codes for CANQTGRDTGELFF.

V and J are TRBV5-5 and TRBJ2-5; 14 bases fit TRBD2. Per the germline V gene, CDR1 is SGHKS and CDR2 is YYEKEE (reference sequence). This CDR3 has 16 residues. V lost 3 bases and J lost 5; bases outside the gene matches: 6. The CDR3 sequence is CASSSRTSGGYETQYF. The CDR3 DNA reads TGTGCCAGCAGCTCCCGGACTAGCGGGGGGTATGAGACCCAGTACTTC.

This chain connects TRBV6-6 to TRBJ2-1, with 7 bases that match TRBD2. Germline-derived CDR1 and CDR2 are MNHNY and SVGAGI (reference sequence). Trimming took 6 bases from V and 10 from J; bases not matched to a gene: 3. The CDR3 spans 11 residues. The CDR3 here is CASSLLAEQFF. The DNA of the CDR3 is TGTGCCAGCAGCCTACTAGCGGAGCAGTTCTTC.

This rearrangement joins TRBV9 to TRBJ2-3, with TRBD2 identical over 7 bases. The V and J ends lost 2 bases and 5 bases, in that order; junction bases with no gene match: 5. The CDR3 length is 14 residues. Germline CDR1 and CDR2: SGDLS and YYNGEE. In DNA form, the CDR3 reads TGTGCCAGCAGCGTTGGCGGGGGAGGAGATACGCAGTATTTT. This sequence encodes CASSVGGGGDTQYF.

The chain is built from TRBV9 and TRBJ1-5; D possibly corresponds to TRBD1 (5 bases). Trimming removed 3 bases from V and 5 bases from J, with 9 bases in between. Looked up from germline, CDR1 is SGDLS and CDR2 is YYNGEE. CDR3 length: 13 amino acids. This CDR3 is CASSEQGDQPQHF. The CDR3 DNA is TGTGCCAGCAGCGAACAAGGGGATCAGCCCCAGCATTTT.

V is TRBV7-3 and J is TRBJ2-3; 8 bases line up with TRBD2. The ends lost 5 bases at V and 3 bases at J; junction bases unmatched: 10. Germline CDR1 SGHTA, CDR2 FQGTGA. This CDR3 has 16 amino acids. CDR3 amino acids: CASSPSAGVRTDTQYF. The CDR3 coding sequence is TGTGCCAGCAGCCCCTCAGCGGGAGTTCGGACAGATACGCAGTATTTT.

The chain uses TRBV9 and TRBJ2-1; no definite D call. Trimming removed 0 bases at V and 7 bases at J, with 5 bases between. The germline V gene encodes CDR1 SGDLS and CDR2 YYNGEE. This CDR3 has 12 residues. The CDR3 DNA reads as TGTGCCAGCAGCGTAGGGGCAAATGAGCAGTTCTTC. As protein: CASSVGANEQFF.

The genes are TRBV5-1 and TRBJ1-1; 7 bases fit TRBD1. CDR3 size: 13 residues. In germline, CDR1 is SGHRS, CDR2 YFSETQ. V lost 0 bases to trimming and J lost 9 bases; unmatched junction nucleotides: 5. As DNA, the CDR3 is TGCGCCAGCAGCTTGGATGGGACAGATCAAGCTTTCTTT. Translation gives CASSLDGTDQAFF.

CDR3 protein: CASGLEPKDTWKGNQPQHF. CDR3 nucleotide sequence: TGTGCTAGTGGTTTGGAACCCAAGGACACATGGAAGGGCAATCAGCCCCAGCATTTT. The chain joins TRBV12-5 to TRBJ1-5, with D tentatively TRBD1 (5 bases). Germline CDR1 is LGHNT and CDR2 is FRNRAP. The length of the CDR3 is 19 residues. The germline V and J ends were trimmed by 1 base and 2 bases, with 21 bases remaining between them.

The chain has TRBV5-4 and TRBJ2-2; possible D gene TRBD1, 7 bases. CDR1 and CDR2 from the germline V gene are SGHNT and YYREEE (reference sequence). CDR3 length: 15 residues. The ends were cut back, 0 bases at V and 6 bases at J, with 12 bases in the middle. In DNA, the CDR3 is TGTGCCAGCAGCTTGGGCGGGACAGAGGCCGGGGAGCTGTTTTTT. Translated, it gives CASSLGGTEAGELFF.